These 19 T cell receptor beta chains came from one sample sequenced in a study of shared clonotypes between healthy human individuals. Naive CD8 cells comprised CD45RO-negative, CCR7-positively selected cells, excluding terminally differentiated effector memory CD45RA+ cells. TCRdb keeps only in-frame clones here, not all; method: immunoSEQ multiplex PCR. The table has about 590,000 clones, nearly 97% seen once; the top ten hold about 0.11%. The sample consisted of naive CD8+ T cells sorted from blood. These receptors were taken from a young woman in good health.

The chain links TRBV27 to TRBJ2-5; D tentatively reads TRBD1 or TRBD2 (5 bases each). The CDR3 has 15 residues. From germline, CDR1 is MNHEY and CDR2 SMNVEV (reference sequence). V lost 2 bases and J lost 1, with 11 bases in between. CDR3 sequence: CASSLGAGLQETQYF. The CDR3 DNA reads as TGTGCCAGCAGTTTAGGGGCGGGCCTCCAAGAGACCCAGTACTTC.

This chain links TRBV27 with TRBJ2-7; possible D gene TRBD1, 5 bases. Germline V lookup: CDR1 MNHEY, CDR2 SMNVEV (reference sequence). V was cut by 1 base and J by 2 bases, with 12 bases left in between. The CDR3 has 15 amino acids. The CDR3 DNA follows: TGTGCCAGCAGTTTATTGTCAGGGTCTACCTACGAGCAGTACTTC. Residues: CASSLLSGSTYEQYF.

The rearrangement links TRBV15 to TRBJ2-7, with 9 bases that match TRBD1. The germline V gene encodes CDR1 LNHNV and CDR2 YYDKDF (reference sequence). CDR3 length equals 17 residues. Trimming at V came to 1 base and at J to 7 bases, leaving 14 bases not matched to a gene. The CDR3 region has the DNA TGTGCCACCAGCAGAGGGACAGGGGTTCTAGCTGGCGGGGAGCAGTACTTC. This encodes CATSRGTGVLAGGEQYF. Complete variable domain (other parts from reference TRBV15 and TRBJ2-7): DAMVIQNPRYQVTQFGKPVTLSCSQTLNHNVMYWYQQKSSQAPKLLFHYYDKDFNNEADTPDNFQSRRPNTSFCFLDIRSPGLGDTAMYLCATSRGTGVLAGGEQYFGPGTRLTVT.

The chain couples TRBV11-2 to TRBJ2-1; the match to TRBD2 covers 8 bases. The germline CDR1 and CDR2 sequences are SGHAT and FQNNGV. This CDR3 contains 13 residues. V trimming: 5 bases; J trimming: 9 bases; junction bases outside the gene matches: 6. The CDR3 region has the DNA TGTGCCAGCAGCCCGGGGGGGGACGGTGAGCAGTTCTTC. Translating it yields CASSPGGDGEQFF.

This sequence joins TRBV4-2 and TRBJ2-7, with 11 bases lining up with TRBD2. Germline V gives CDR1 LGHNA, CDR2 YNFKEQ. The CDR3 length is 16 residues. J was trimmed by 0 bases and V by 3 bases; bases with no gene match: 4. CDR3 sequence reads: CASSQVAGGSSYEQYF. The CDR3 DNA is TGTGCCAGCAGCCAGGTAGCGGGGGGGAGCTCCTACGAGCAGTACTTC.

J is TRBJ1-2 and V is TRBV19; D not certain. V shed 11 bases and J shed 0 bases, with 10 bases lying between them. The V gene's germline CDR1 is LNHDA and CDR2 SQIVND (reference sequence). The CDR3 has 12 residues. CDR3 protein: CAARGANYGYTF. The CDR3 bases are TGTGCCGCCCGTGGAGCTAACTATGGCTACACCTTC. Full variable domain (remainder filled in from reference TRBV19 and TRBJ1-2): DGGITQSPKYLFRKEGQNVTLSCEQNLNHDAMYWYRQDPGQGLRLIYYSQIVNDFQKGDIAEGYSVSREKKESFPLTVTSAQKNPTAFYLCAARGANYGYTFGSGTRLTVV.

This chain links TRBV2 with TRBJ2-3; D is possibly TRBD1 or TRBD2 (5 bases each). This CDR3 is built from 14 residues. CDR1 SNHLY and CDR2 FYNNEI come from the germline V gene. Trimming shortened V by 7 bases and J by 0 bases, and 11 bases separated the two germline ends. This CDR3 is CASTGTFSTDTQYF. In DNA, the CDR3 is TGTGCCAGCACCGGGACGTTTAGCACAGATACGCAGTATTTT.

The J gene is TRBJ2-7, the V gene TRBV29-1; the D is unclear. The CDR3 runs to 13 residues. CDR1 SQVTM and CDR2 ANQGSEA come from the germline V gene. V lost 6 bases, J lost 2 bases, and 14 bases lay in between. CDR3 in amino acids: CSVLDKDTYEQYF. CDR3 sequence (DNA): TGCAGCGTACTCGACAAGGATACCTACGAGCAGTACTTC.

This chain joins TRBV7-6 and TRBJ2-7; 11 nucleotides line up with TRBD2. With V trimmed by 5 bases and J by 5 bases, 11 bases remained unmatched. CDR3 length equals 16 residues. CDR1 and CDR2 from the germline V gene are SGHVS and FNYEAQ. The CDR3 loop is CASSLYPSSGRNEQYF. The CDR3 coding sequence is TGTGCCAGCAGCCTCTACCCCTCTAGCGGGAGGAACGAGCAGTACTTC.

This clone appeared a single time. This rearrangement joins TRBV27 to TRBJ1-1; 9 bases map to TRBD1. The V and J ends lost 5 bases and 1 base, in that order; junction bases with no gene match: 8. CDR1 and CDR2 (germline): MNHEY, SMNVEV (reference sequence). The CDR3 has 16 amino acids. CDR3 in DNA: TGTGCCAGCAGTCACGGGACAGGGCCTACGAACACTGAAGCTTTCTTT. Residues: CASSHGTGPTNTEAFF.

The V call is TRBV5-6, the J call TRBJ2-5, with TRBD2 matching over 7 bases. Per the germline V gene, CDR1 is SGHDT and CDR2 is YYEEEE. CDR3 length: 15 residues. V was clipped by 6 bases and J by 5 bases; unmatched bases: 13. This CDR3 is CASNVPSGKRETQYF. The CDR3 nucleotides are TGTGCCAGCAACGTCCCCAGCGGGAAGAGGGAGACCCAGTACTTC.

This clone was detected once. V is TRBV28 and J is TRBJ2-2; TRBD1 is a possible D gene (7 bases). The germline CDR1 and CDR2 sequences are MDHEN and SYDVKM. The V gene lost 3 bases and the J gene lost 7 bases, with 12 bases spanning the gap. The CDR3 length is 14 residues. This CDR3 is CASSLPGGHGELFF. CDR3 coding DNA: TGTGCCAGCAGTTTGCCAGGGGGGCACGGGGAGCTGTTTTTT.

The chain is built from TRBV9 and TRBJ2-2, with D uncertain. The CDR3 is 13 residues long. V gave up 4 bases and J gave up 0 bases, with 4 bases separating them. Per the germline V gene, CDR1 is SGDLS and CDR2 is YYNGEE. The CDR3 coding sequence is TGTGCCAGCAGCATCGCGAACACCGGGGAGCTGTTTTTT. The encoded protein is CASSIANTGELFF.

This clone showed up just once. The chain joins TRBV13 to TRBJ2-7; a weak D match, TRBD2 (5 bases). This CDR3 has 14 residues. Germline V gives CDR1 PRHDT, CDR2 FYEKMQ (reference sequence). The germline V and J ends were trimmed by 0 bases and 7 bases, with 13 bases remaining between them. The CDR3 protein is CASSLGLEGGEQYF. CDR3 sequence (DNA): TGTGCCAGCAGCTTAGGATTAGAGGGTGGGGAGCAGTACTTC.

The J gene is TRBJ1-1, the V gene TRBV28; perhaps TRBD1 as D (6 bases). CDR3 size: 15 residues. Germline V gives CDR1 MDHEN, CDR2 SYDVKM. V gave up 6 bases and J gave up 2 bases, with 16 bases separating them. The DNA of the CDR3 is TGTGCCAGCAGCTATACAGGGAGAAGAAACACTGAAGCTTTCTTT. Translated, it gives CASSYTGRRNTEAFF.

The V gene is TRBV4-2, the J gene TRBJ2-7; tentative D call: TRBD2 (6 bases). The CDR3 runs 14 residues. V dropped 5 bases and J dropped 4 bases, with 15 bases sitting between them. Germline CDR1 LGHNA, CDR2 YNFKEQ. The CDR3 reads CASSLSLAPYEQYF. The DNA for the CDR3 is TGTGCCAGCAGCTTGTCCCTAGCGCCTTACGAGCAGTACTTC.

CDR3 residues: CASSLGQGVNEKLFF. CDR3 bases: TGTGCCAGCAGCTTAGGCCAGGGGGTAAATGAAAAACTGTTTTTT. The V gene is TRBV13, the J gene TRBJ1-4; 7 bases match TRBD1. CDR1 PRHDT and CDR2 FYEKMQ come from the germline V gene (reference sequence). The CDR3 sequence is 15 residues long. Unmatched junction bases numbered 3, after V lost 0 bases and J lost 5 bases.

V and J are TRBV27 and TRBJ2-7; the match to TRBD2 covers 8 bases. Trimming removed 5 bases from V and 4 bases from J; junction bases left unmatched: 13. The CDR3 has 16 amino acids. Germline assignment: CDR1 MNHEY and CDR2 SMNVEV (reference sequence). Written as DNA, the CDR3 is TGTGCCAGCAGTCCATCGAGCGGGAGAATTTTATACGAGCAGTACTTC. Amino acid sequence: CASSPSSGRILYEQYF.

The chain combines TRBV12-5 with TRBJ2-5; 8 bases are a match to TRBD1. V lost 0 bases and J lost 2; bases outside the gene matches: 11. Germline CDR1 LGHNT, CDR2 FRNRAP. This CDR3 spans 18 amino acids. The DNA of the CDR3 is TGTGCTAGTGGTTTGGTCCCGGTCGACAGGGGTAGTCAAGAGACCCAGTACTTC. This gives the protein CASGLVPVDRGSQETQYF. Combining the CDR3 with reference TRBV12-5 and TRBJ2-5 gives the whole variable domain DARVTQTPRHKVTEMGQEVTMRCQPILGHNTVFWYRQTMMQGLELLAYFRNRAPLDDSGMPKDRFSAEMPDATLATLKIQPSEPRDSAVYFCASGLVPVDRGSQETQYFGPGTRLLVL.